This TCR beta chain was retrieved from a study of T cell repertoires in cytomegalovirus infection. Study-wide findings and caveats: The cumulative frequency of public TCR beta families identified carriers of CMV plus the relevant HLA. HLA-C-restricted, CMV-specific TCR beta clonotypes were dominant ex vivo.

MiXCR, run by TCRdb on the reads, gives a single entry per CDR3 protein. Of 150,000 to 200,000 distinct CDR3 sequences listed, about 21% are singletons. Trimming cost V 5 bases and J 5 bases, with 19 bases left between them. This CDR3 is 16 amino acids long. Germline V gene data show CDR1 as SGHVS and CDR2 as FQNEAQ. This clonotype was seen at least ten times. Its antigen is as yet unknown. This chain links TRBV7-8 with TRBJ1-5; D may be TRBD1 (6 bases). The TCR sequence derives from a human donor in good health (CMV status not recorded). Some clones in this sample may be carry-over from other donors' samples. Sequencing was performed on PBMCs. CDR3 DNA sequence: TGTGCCAGCAGCCCCCGTGAAACAGGGTTTTATCAGCCCCAGCATTTT. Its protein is CASSPRETGFYQPQHF.